This is a list of T cell receptor beta chains from one sample in a study of chemoradiotherapy in HPV16-positive cancers. Profiled with immunoSEQ multiplex PCR; TCRdb holds only in-frame clones, not every one. In the table there are 8,000 to 10,000 clones, around 83% of which are singletons. The sequencing here drew on tumor tissue, taken from a patient who underwent chemoradiotherapy. These receptors originate from a human donor with HPV-associated anogenital cancer. CDR3s include the opening cysteine and the closing phenylalanine or tryptophan. The D gene is left open where the match is weak. Clone sizes are given selectively: once, few, many, or a class where the clone is expanded.

v_call: TRBV7-6; clone_size: .; j_call: TRBJ2-1; d_call: .; cdr3_aa: CASSLLGGREQFF; cdr3_nt: TGTGCCAGCAGCTTATTGGGGGGCAGGGAGCAGTTCTTC
v_call: TRBV9; clone_size: .; j_call: TRBJ2-7; d_call: .; cdr3_aa: CASSVDPPEGVKYEQYF; cdr3_nt: TGTGCCAGCAGCGTGGACCCCCCGGAGGGAGTAAAGTACGAGCAGTACTTC
v_call: TRBV5-1; clone_size: once; j_call: TRBJ2-7; d_call: TRBD1; cdr3_aa: CASSSTGTGNYEQYF; cdr3_nt: TGCGCCAGTTCCTCTACCGGGACAGGGAATTACGAGCAGTACTTC
v_call: TRBV7-2; clone_size: .; j_call: TRBJ1-6; d_call: .; cdr3_aa: CASSLRREHSPLHF; cdr3_nt: TGTGCCAGCAGCTTGAGAAGGGAGCATTCACCCCTCCACTTT
v_call: TRBV2; clone_size: .; j_call: TRBJ2-1; d_call: .; cdr3_aa: CARGGQQYNEQFF; cdr3_nt: TGTGCCAGGGGTGGGCAGCAATACAATGAGCAGTTCTTC
v_call: TRBV28; clone_size: few; j_call: TRBJ1-4; d_call: .; cdr3_aa: CASSTDSSFGEKLFF; cdr3_nt: TGTGCCAGCAGCACGGACAGCTCCTTTGGTGAAAAACTGTTTTTT
v_call: TRBV7-6; clone_size: .; j_call: TRBJ1-4; d_call: .; cdr3_aa: CASSLTSLMGEKLFF; cdr3_nt: TGTGCCAGCAGCTTAACCTCGCTGATGGGTGAAAAACTGTTTTTT
v_call: TRBV5-1; clone_size: .; j_call: TRBJ2-6; d_call: .; cdr3_aa: CASTTIGGRTGANVLTF; cdr3_nt: TGCGCCAGCACCACCATCGGGGGCCGGACTGGGGCCAACGTCCTGACTTTC
v_call: TRBV6-6; clone_size: few; j_call: TRBJ1-2; d_call: .; cdr3_aa: CASSYKNYGYTF; cdr3_nt: TGTGCCAGCAGTTATAAAAACTATGGCTACACCTTC
v_call: TRBV6-5; clone_size: .; j_call: TRBJ2-7; d_call: TRBD1; cdr3_aa: CASSYRDRLSWEQYF; cdr3_nt: TGTGCCAGCAGTTATAGGGACAGACTATCTTGGGAGCAGTACTTC
v_call: TRBV30; clone_size: .; j_call: TRBJ2-3; d_call: .; cdr3_aa: CAWSTRTDTQYF; cdr3_nt: TGTGCCTGGAGTACCCGCACAGATACGCAGTATTTT
v_call: TRBV18; clone_size: once; j_call: TRBJ1-5; d_call: .; cdr3_aa: CASSSDRSGHQPQHF; cdr3_nt: TGTGCCAGCTCATCGGACAGATCCGGGCATCAGCCCCAGCATTTT
v_call: TRBV4-1; clone_size: .; j_call: TRBJ1-1; d_call: .; cdr3_aa: CASSPGSVSEAFF; cdr3_nt: TGCGCCAGCAGCCCTGGGTCCGTATCTGAAGCTTTCTTT
v_call: TRBV9; clone_size: once; j_call: TRBJ2-1; d_call: .; cdr3_aa: CASSARGASYNEQFF; cdr3_nt: TGTGCCAGCAGCGCCCGGGGGGCGTCCTACAATGAGCAGTTCTTC
v_call: TRBV9; clone_size: few; j_call: TRBJ2-7; d_call: .; cdr3_aa: CASSLEGGTYEQYF; cdr3_nt: TGTGCCAGCAGCCTAGAGGGGGGGACCTACGAGCAGTACTTC
v_call: TRBV19; clone_size: .; j_call: TRBJ2-2; d_call: .; cdr3_aa: CASSIRGRAVGTGELFF; cdr3_nt: TGTGCCAGTAGTATTAGGGGGAGGGCCGTAGGCACCGGGGAGCTGTTTTTT
v_call: TRBV6-1; clone_size: .; j_call: TRBJ1-1; d_call: .; cdr3_aa: CASRAGQMNTEAFF; cdr3_nt: TGTGCCAGCAGGGCCGGACAGATGAACACTGAAGCTTTCTTT
v_call: TRBV7-3; clone_size: once; j_call: TRBJ2-2; d_call: .; cdr3_aa: CASSPTASGWVNTGELFF; cdr3_nt: TGTGCCAGCAGCCCCACGGCCTCAGGGTGGGTGAACACCGGGGAGCTGTTTTTT
v_call: TRBV5-1; clone_size: .; j_call: TRBJ2-2; d_call: .; cdr3_aa: CASSEGVPGELFF; cdr3_nt: TGCGCCAGCAGCGAGGGTGTTCCCGGGGAGCTGTTTTTT
v_call: TRBV5-4; clone_size: .; j_call: TRBJ2-5; d_call: .; cdr3_aa: CASSFGGETQYF; cdr3_nt: TGTGCCAGCAGCTTTGGGGGAGAGACCCAGTACTTC
v_call: TRBV7-6; clone_size: .; j_call: TRBJ1-2; d_call: TRBD1; cdr3_aa: CASSLEETGGSGYTF; cdr3_nt: TGTGCCAGCAGCTTAGAGGAGACAGGGGGCAGTGGCTACACCTTC
v_call: TRBV5-6; clone_size: once; j_call: TRBJ1-3; d_call: .; cdr3_aa: CASRTLGLNTIYF; cdr3_nt: TGTGCCAGCAGGACCCTAGGCCTAAACACCATATATTTT
v_call: TRBV10-2; clone_size: .; j_call: TRBJ1-4; d_call: .; cdr3_aa: CASGAASEKLFF; cdr3_nt: TGCGCCAGCGGGGCGGCGTCCGAAAAACTGTTTTTT
v_call: TRBV5-8; clone_size: .; j_call: TRBJ1-1; d_call: TRBD1; cdr3_aa: CASSLRGRGAEAFF; cdr3_nt: TGTGCCAGCAGCTTGAGGGGGCGTGGGGCTGAAGCTTTCTTT
v_call: TRBV28; clone_size: .; j_call: TRBJ1-5; d_call: .; cdr3_aa: CASSSIWEDGTDLNQPQHF; cdr3_nt: TGTGCCAGCAGCTCAATCTGGGAGGACGGGACGGACCTCAATCAGCCCCAGCATTTT
v_call: TRBV15; clone_size: .; j_call: TRBJ1-2; d_call: .; cdr3_aa: CATSRDIGDYGYTF; cdr3_nt: TGTGCCACCAGCAGAGATATTGGAGACTATGGCTACACCTTC
v_call: TRBV5-6; clone_size: .; j_call: TRBJ2-5; d_call: TRBD2; cdr3_aa: CASSLTTGGLETQYF; cdr3_nt: TGTGCCAGCAGCTTAACCACGGGGGGGCTGGAGACCCAGTACTTC
v_call: TRBV7-3; clone_size: once; j_call: TRBJ2-3; d_call: TRBD2; cdr3_aa: CASSKGLAGGKADTQYF; cdr3_nt: TGTGCCAGCAGCAAGGGACTAGCGGGGGGGAAGGCAGATACGCAGTATTTT
v_call: TRBV19; clone_size: once; j_call: TRBJ1-6; d_call: .; cdr3_aa: CASSMGRGNSPLHF; cdr3_nt: TGTGCCAGTAGTATGGGCAGGGGCAATTCACCCCTCCACTTT
v_call: TRBV5-1; clone_size: .; j_call: TRBJ1-6; d_call: .; cdr3_aa: CASSLTTDYNSPLHF; cdr3_nt: TGCGCCAGCAGCTTGACCACAGACTATAATTCACCCCTCCACTTT
v_call: TRBV5-1; clone_size: .; j_call: TRBJ1-1; d_call: .; cdr3_aa: CASSTSGGVNTEAFF; cdr3_nt: TGCGCCAGCAGCACCTCGGGAGGGGTGAACACTGAAGCTTTCTTT
v_call: TRBV7-8; clone_size: .; j_call: TRBJ2-1; d_call: .; cdr3_aa: CASSLLGLVNEQFF; cdr3_nt: TGTGCCAGCAGCCTACTGGGATTGGTGAATGAGCAGTTCTTC
v_call: TRBV11-2; clone_size: .; j_call: TRBJ1-1; d_call: .; cdr3_aa: CASSSRGLDTEAFF; cdr3_nt: TGTGCCAGCAGCTCACGAGGATTGGACACTGAAGCTTTCTTT
v_call: TRBV2; clone_size: .; j_call: TRBJ1-2; d_call: .; cdr3_aa: CAGQGTGRNYGYTF; cdr3_nt: TGTGCCGGGCAGGGTACAGGGCGGAACTATGGCTACACCTTC
v_call: TRBV10-3; clone_size: .; j_call: TRBJ1-6; d_call: .; cdr3_aa: CATSGQSNSPLHF; cdr3_nt: TGTGCCACGAGCGGACAGAGTAATTCACCCCTCCACTTT
v_call: TRBV29-1; clone_size: .; j_call: TRBJ1-1; d_call: TRBD1; cdr3_aa: CSVSRDRGTEAFF; cdr3_nt: TGCAGCGTTTCCCGGGACAGGGGGACTGAAGCTTTCTTT
v_call: TRBV30; clone_size: .; j_call: TRBJ2-1; d_call: .; cdr3_aa: CAWSVPSGSYNEQFF; cdr3_nt: TGTGCCTGGAGTGTGCCCAGCGGGTCCTACAATGAGCAGTTCTTC
v_call: TRBV7-3; clone_size: few; j_call: TRBJ1-1; d_call: .; cdr3_aa: CASSLSSVSNTEAFF; cdr3_nt: TGTGCCAGCAGCTTATCGTCGGTCTCGAACACTGAAGCTTTCTTT
v_call: TRBV18; clone_size: .; j_call: TRBJ1-4; d_call: TRBD1; cdr3_aa: CASSVTGEKLFF; cdr3_nt: TGTGCCAGCTCAGTGACAGGGGAAAAACTGTTTTTT
v_call: TRBV28; clone_size: few; j_call: TRBJ1-2; d_call: .; cdr3_aa: CASRRGGGNYGYTF; cdr3_nt: TGTGCCAGCAGACGGGGCGGGGGGAACTATGGCTACACCTTC
v_call: TRBV28; clone_size: .; j_call: TRBJ2-7; d_call: .; cdr3_aa: CASSWWQGPYEQYF; cdr3_nt: TGTGCCAGCAGTTGGTGGCAGGGCCCCTACGAGCAGTACTTC
v_call: TRBV2; clone_size: .; j_call: TRBJ1-2; d_call: .; cdr3_aa: CASSHRTRAYGYTF; cdr3_nt: TGTGCCAGCAGCCACCGGACCAGGGCCTATGGCTACACCTTC
v_call: TRBV6-5; clone_size: .; j_call: TRBJ1-5; d_call: .; cdr3_aa: CASRPQGSNQPQHF; cdr3_nt: TGTGCCAGCAGACCCCAGGGGAGCAATCAGCCCCAGCATTTT
v_call: TRBV6-1; clone_size: .; j_call: TRBJ1-1; d_call: .; cdr3_aa: CASSGQGQGPWGTEAFF; cdr3_nt: TGTGCCAGCAGTGGCCAGGGGCAGGGACCATGGGGCACTGAAGCTTTCTTT
v_call: TRBV19; clone_size: .; j_call: TRBJ2-7; d_call: TRBD2; cdr3_aa: CASSPRLAGFYEQYF; cdr3_nt: TGTGCCAGTAGTCCCCGACTAGCGGGATTCTACGAGCAGTACTTC
v_call: TRBV27; clone_size: .; j_call: TRBJ2-1; d_call: TRBD2; cdr3_aa: CASSISGTSGNNEQFF; cdr3_nt: TGTGCCAGCAGTATCTCCGGGACTAGCGGGAACAATGAGCAGTTCTTC
v_call: TRBV19; clone_size: once; j_call: TRBJ1-1; d_call: .; cdr3_aa: CASTGPANTEAFF; cdr3_nt: TGTGCCAGTACAGGGCCGGCGAACACTGAAGCTTTCTTT
v_call: TRBV5-1; clone_size: .; j_call: TRBJ2-3; d_call: TRBD2; cdr3_aa: CASSWSTSGPDTQYF; cdr3_nt: TGCGCCAGCAGCTGGTCGACTAGCGGGCCAGATACGCAGTATTTT
v_call: TRBV30; clone_size: .; j_call: TRBJ2-2; d_call: .; cdr3_aa: CAWSVWEMSGELFF; cdr3_nt: TGTGCCTGGAGCGTCTGGGAAATGAGCGGGGAGCTGTTTTTT
v_call: TRBV7-2; clone_size: .; j_call: TRBJ1-5; d_call: .; cdr3_aa: CASSQWSRQPQHF; cdr3_nt: TGTGCCAGCAGCCAATGGAGCAGGCAGCCCCAGCATTTT
v_call: TRBV7-9; clone_size: large; j_call: TRBJ2-3; d_call: .; cdr3_aa: CASRGRFSTDTQYF; cdr3_nt: TGTGCCAGCAGGGGAAGGTTTAGCACAGATACGCAGTATTTT
v_call: TRBV20-1; clone_size: .; j_call: TRBJ2-5; d_call: TRBD1; cdr3_aa: CSAGTEETQYF; cdr3_nt: TGCAGTGCTGGGACAGAAGAGACCCAGTACTTC
v_call: TRBV29-1; clone_size: .; j_call: TRBJ2-3; d_call: .; cdr3_aa: CSVERDKSSTDTQYF; cdr3_nt: TGCAGCGTTGAGAGGGACAAATCTAGCACAGATACGCAGTATTTT